This TCR beta chain appears in the sequencing data of a study of CD8 T cells in ankylosing spondylitis. Many counts were recorded for this clonotype. What it recognizes is unknown. From the 5' RACE reads, TCRdb called clonotypes with MiXCR, one entry per CDR3 protein. The data show 500,000 to 650,000 distinct CDR3 sequences, about 5% seen once. Study-wide results and limits: Characteristic of ankylosing spondylitis blood, it appeared, was a TCR beta motif comprising about eight highly homologous variants. In ankylosing spondylitis patients, matched synovial fluid reportedly showed significant enrichment of disease-linked clones. Earlier work had already found some motif variants in reactive arthritis synovial fluid and blood.

Material: blood, either unsorted or a sorted T cell fraction (not recorded which). The TCR sequence derives from a male donor with ankylosing spondylitis.

The CDR3 region is CASKTGLAGETQYF. CDR3 DNA: TGTGCCAGCAAAACGGGACTAGCGGGAGAGACCCAGTACTTC. V usage is TRBV12-3 or TRBV12-4 and J usage is TRBJ2-5; 12 bases match TRBD2. The V segment lost 7 bases and the J segment 4 bases; nucleotides outside the gene matches: 4. The CDR3 totals 14 residues.